This T cell receptor beta chain was profiled in a study of CD8+CD57+ T cells in acquired aplastic anemia. A few counts support this clonotype. The TCR beta profiling, which covered VDJ combination and CDR3 sequence, was carried out using genomic DNA as the template. In TCRdb, the reads were re-called with MiXCR into one record per CDR3 protein. The repertoire holds about 180,000 distinct CDR3 sequences, with 45% to 50% as singletons. CDR1 and CDR2 from the germline V gene are KGHSH and LQKENI. The CDR3 is made up of 15 amino acids. V was trimmed by 2 bases and J by 4 bases, leaving 15 bases between them.

The TCR sequence derives from a human donor in good health. V is TRBV18 and J is TRBJ2-7; tentatively, D is TRBD1 or TRBD2 (6 bases each). The source material was sorted CD4+, CD8+, or CD8+CD57+ T cells (not recorded which) from PBMCs. In DNA form, the CDR3 reads TGTGCCAGCTCACCATCCCGGGGGCAGAGGTACGAGCAGTACTTC. Translation gives CASSPSRGQRYEQYF.